This TCR beta chain comes out of a study of shared clonotypes between healthy human individuals (dated by TCRdb to 2018 to 2021). A note on the overall study: A couple of women and a few men aged 18 to 49 years were included in the cohort. Between about 0.9 and 10 billion PBMCs per donor were obtained by leukapheresis. Blood TCR repertoires of roughly five healthy adults were deeply sequenced to estimate repertoire size and the extent of clonotype sharing between individuals. Different laboratories and diverse techniques were used to prepare libraries and sequence TCR repertoires, to increase sequencing depth and limit assay-specific biases. Per donor, three plates each were used for CD4 naive and CD4 memory, two for CD8 naive, and one for CD8 memory.

Study-wide findings and limitations: Even with the large sequencing depth, rarefaction of the sorted-subset datasets indicated that sequencing was incomplete. Sampling was restricted to blood, and TCR repertoires in tissue are likely to differ from TCR repertoires in blood. Based on pairwise subsampling, the degree of clonotype sharing among donors was expected to be affected by sequencing depth. The small number of donors limited the genetic and exposure-history diversity represented. Clonotypes shared by all four sorted-subset donors showed higher generation probabilities than non-shared clonotypes. Across a few donors, about 4.5% of naive CD4, 3.5% of naive CD8, 2.3% of memory CD4, and roughly 0.4% of memory CD8 clonotypes were shared. Naive subsets generally had larger estimated clonotype richness than memory subsets.

CDR1 and CDR2, per the germline V gene, are ENHRY and SYGVKD. V is pruned by 4 bases and J by 0 bases, leaving 6 bases of the junction without a gene match. From the cysteine through the phenylalanine, the CDR3 covers 15 amino acids. The entry retains the CDR3 DNA only, 45 bases that are in frame from base 1. Only a few counts were recorded for this clone. The specificity of this receptor is unknown. One base away there is no much larger clone; base qualities are not given. Healthy HIV-negative adults with no recently reported acute infections or vaccinations were included as donors. All donors were Caucasian adults living in Nashville, Tennessee, USA. Magnetic negative selection was used to enrich CD4+ T cells, after which naive cells were positively selected on CD45RA and the negative fraction became the memory subset. After blood collection by leukapheresis, PBMCs were isolated using Ficoll-Histopaque density gradient centrifugation and then cryopreserved in the vapor phase of liquid nitrogen. Analytical flow cytometry was used to check the purity and quantity of every magnetically sorted T cell population. Each sorted fraction had its genomic DNA isolated and then quantified by UV absorbance on a Nanodrop 2000c.

Using the deep immunoSEQ assay, multiplex PCR amplified TCR CDR3 regions from genomic DNA. For each cell subset, the extracted genomic DNA was distributed evenly across all wells of several immunoSEQ 96-well plates, and each plate served as one replicate. For sorted subsets, 200 ng of genomic DNA, equivalent to 25,000 to 30,000 T cell genomes, went into each replicate PCR. Purified libraries were measured with a Qubit 3.0 fluorometer, size-checked on a Bioanalyzer 2100, and measured again with the KAPA Library Quantification kit. Every immunoSEQ 96-well plate was sequenced on a dedicated single-read 150-cycle Illumina NextSeq 550 flow cell. Per the source publication's procedure: Because the immunoSEQ output held only junctional sequences and lacked quality scores, the filtering could not match the filtering applied to full-length reads. Sequences were annotated with PyIR, a Python wrapper for IgBLAST v1.9, using IMGT germline references to assign V/J genes and CDR3. Reads with weak V/J assignments (E-value above 1e-6), missing CDR3, stop codons, out-of-frame junctions, or ambiguous translated residues were removed. V3J clonotypes were defined as sequences sharing an identical inferred V gene, J gene, and CDR3 amino acid sequence. To compute the percentage overlap between repertoires, the number of shared unique clonotypes was divided by the size of the smaller repertoire. Repertoire richness was assessed with RTK rarefaction, the Chao1 estimator, and Recon v2.1 estimates of unobserved clonotypes. For all TCRbeta clonotypes obtained by the gDNA method from several donors, generation probabilities were computed with OLGA. Drawn from immuneACCESS, this table holds only the in-frame rearrangements with V and J called that TCRdb kept. Clones are partly lost; checked studies trace under half to an unresolved V gene and leave the rest unexplained. Clonal size and the V and J genes are those of that table, whereas D and trimming came from the DNA. The sample yields 1 million to 1.3 million clones; more than 75% were counted once. The ten largest clones add up to 0.6% to 0.7% of the sample.

Sequencing was performed on memory CD4+ T cells from PBMCs. The cell subset or site label here, explained by the study, means: CD45RA-negative fraction. This sequence was found in a young man in good health. Some clones in this sample may be carry-over from other donors' samples. The chain is assembled from TRBV10-3 and TRBJ2-7; 7 junctional bases match TRBD2. DNA sequence: TGTGCCATCAGTGTTTCGGGAGGATACTCCTACGAGCAGTACTTC. Translation gives CAISVSGGYSYEQYF.